This is a list of T cell receptor beta chains from one sample in a study of T-cell reconstitution after alpha-beta-depleted transplantation in children. From the PCR reads, TCRdb called clonotypes with MiXCR, one entry per CDR3 protein. The table includes hundreds of thousands of distinct CDR3 sequences, about 16% detected once. The specimen comprised PBMCs, mostly from graft donor cells, sampled 360 days after TCRalphabeta/CD19-depleted stem cell transplant. These receptors originate from a boy younger than two who had a stem cell transplant for Wiskott-Aldrich syndrome, so the T cells may come from the graft donor. Both conserved end residues are part of each CDR3. Each record gives: D gene, clone size, J gene, V gene, CDR3 protein, CDR3 DNA. D genes are given only for firm matches. Clone size appears in some rows only: once, few, many, or a class for an expanded clone.

d_call: TRBD1; clone_size: many; j_call: TRBJ2-1; v_call: TRBV3-1; cdr3_aa: CASSQGLGTADYNEQFF; cdr3_nt: TGTGCCAGCAGCCAAGGGTTAGGGACAGCGGATTACAATGAGCAGTTCTTC
d_call: -; clone_size: few; j_call: TRBJ2-7; v_call: TRBV5-1; cdr3_aa: CASSSGTFFSYEQYF; cdr3_nt: TGCGCCAGCAGCTCCGGGACATTTTTTTCCTACGAGCAGTACTTC
d_call: TRBD1; clone_size: -; j_call: TRBJ2-2; v_call: TRBV29-1; cdr3_aa: CSVWTGDTGELFF; cdr3_nt: TGCAGCGTTTGGACAGGGGACACCGGGGAGCTGTTTTTT
d_call: TRBD1; clone_size: -; j_call: TRBJ1-2; v_call: TRBV7-8; cdr3_aa: CASSLGDSGGYGYTF; cdr3_nt: TGTGCCAGCAGCCTAGGGGACAGCGGGGGCTATGGCTACACCTTC
d_call: -; clone_size: -; j_call: TRBJ2-7; v_call: TRBV15; cdr3_aa: CATSNSAEQYF; cdr3_nt: TGTGCCACCAGCAACAGCGCGGAGCAGTACTTC
d_call: -; clone_size: few; j_call: TRBJ2-3; v_call: TRBV5-1; cdr3_aa: CASSLFRTVGTDTQYF; cdr3_nt: TGCGCCAGCAGCTTGTTCCGGACCGTGGGCACAGATACGCAGTATTTT
d_call: TRBD1; clone_size: few; j_call: TRBJ2-7; v_call: TRBV19; cdr3_aa: CASSIGSRTGFYEQYF; cdr3_nt: TGTGCCAGTAGTATAGGATCGCGGACAGGTTTCTACGAGCAGTACTTC
d_call: -; clone_size: few; j_call: TRBJ2-4; v_call: TRBV19; cdr3_aa: CASSIVPGVMHIQYF; cdr3_nt: TGTGCCAGTAGTATAGTGCCAGGCGTTATGCACATTCAGTACTTC
d_call: -; clone_size: -; j_call: TRBJ2-1; v_call: TRBV10-3; cdr3_aa: CAISQAHEQFF; cdr3_nt: TGTGCCATCAGCCAGGCACATGAGCAGTTCTTC
d_call: TRBD2; clone_size: few; j_call: TRBJ2-3; v_call: TRBV11-1; cdr3_aa: CASSLSGGPPHTGPTDTQYF; cdr3_nt: TGTGCCAGCAGCCTTAGCGGGGGGCCTCCCCACACGGGTCCCACAGATACGCAGTATTTT
d_call: -; clone_size: -; j_call: TRBJ2-4; v_call: TRBV20-1; cdr3_aa: CSARSDDRVQYF; cdr3_nt: TGCAGTGCTAGATCGGACGACCGAGTTCAGTACTTC
d_call: -; clone_size: once; j_call: TRBJ2-3; v_call: TRBV23-1; cdr3_aa: CASSQSGKGVKTDTQYF; cdr3_nt: TGCGCCAGCAGTCAAAGTGGAAAAGGGGTGAAGACAGATACGCAGTATTTT
d_call: TRBD2; clone_size: few; j_call: TRBJ2-7; v_call: TRBV7-8; cdr3_aa: CASSLAPGLADNEQYF; cdr3_nt: TGTGCCAGCAGCTTAGCGCCTGGACTAGCGGACAACGAGCAGTACTTC
d_call: -; clone_size: -; j_call: TRBJ2-1; v_call: TRBV24-1; cdr3_aa: CATSDRVNEQFF; cdr3_nt: TGTGCCACCAGTGATAGGGTGAATGAGCAGTTCTTC
d_call: -; clone_size: -; j_call: TRBJ2-7; v_call: TRBV29-1; cdr3_aa: CSVDGAYEQYF; cdr3_nt: TGCAGCGTTGATGGGGCATACGAGCAGTACTTC
d_call: -; clone_size: -; j_call: TRBJ2-1; v_call: TRBV20-1; cdr3_aa: CSASSAYNEQFF; cdr3_nt: TGCAGTGCTAGTTCTGCCTACAATGAGCAGTTCTTC
d_call: TRBD1; clone_size: -; j_call: TRBJ2-7; v_call: TRBV28; cdr3_aa: CASSFITGGTSYEQYF; cdr3_nt: TGTGCCAGCAGTTTCATTACAGGGGGGACCTCCTACGAGCAGTACTTC
d_call: -; clone_size: -; j_call: TRBJ2-1; v_call: TRBV29-1; cdr3_aa: CSVAPSTGFGEQFF; cdr3_nt: TGCAGCGTTGCCCCTTCGACAGGTTTCGGTGAGCAGTTCTTC
d_call: -; clone_size: -; j_call: TRBJ2-3; v_call: TRBV5-1; cdr3_aa: CASSLEGPYADTQYF; cdr3_nt: TGCGCCAGCAGCTTGGAAGGCCCTTACGCAGATACGCAGTATTTT
d_call: -; clone_size: few; j_call: TRBJ1-2; v_call: TRBV3-1; cdr3_aa: CASSHLGRSDGYTF; cdr3_nt: TGTGCCAGCAGCCATCTCGGACGGTCCGATGGCTACACCTTC
d_call: -; clone_size: -; j_call: TRBJ2-3; v_call: TRBV24-1; cdr3_aa: CATSDGRATSTDTQYF; cdr3_nt: TGTGCCACCAGTGATGGCAGGGCCACCTCCACAGATACGCAGTATTTT
d_call: TRBD1; clone_size: -; j_call: TRBJ2-1; v_call: TRBV4-2; cdr3_aa: CASSQGQGVRNEQFF; cdr3_nt: TGTGCCAGCAGCCAAGGACAGGGGGTTAGGAATGAGCAGTTCTTC
d_call: -; clone_size: few; j_call: TRBJ2-5; v_call: TRBV18; cdr3_aa: CATFQETQYF; cdr3_nt: TGTGCCACCTTTCAAGAGACCCAGTACTTC
d_call: TRBD2; clone_size: few; j_call: TRBJ2-2; v_call: TRBV29-1; cdr3_aa: CSALSGTSSTGELFF; cdr3_nt: TGCAGCGCCTTGAGTGGGACTAGTTCCACCGGGGAGCTGTTTTTT
d_call: -; clone_size: few; j_call: TRBJ1-6; v_call: TRBV2; cdr3_aa: CASNQLPLGSPLHF; cdr3_nt: TGTGCCAGCAACCAACTACCTCTCGGATCACCCCTCCACTTT
d_call: -; clone_size: -; j_call: TRBJ2-7; v_call: TRBV5-1; cdr3_aa: CASTPLTCCYEQYF; cdr3_nt: TGCGCCAGCACCCCACTGACTTGTTGCTACGAGCAGTACTTC
d_call: -; clone_size: few; j_call: TRBJ2-1; v_call: TRBV4-1; cdr3_aa: CASSQDRVSSYNEQFF; cdr3_nt: TGCGCCAGCAGCCAAGATCGGGTAAGCTCCTACAATGAGCAGTTCTTC
d_call: TRBD1; clone_size: few; j_call: TRBJ2-3; v_call: TRBV15; cdr3_aa: CATSRGVRDRLTDTQYF; cdr3_nt: TGTGCCACCAGCAGAGGGGTCCGGGACAGGTTGACAGATACGCAGTATTTT
d_call: TRBD1; clone_size: -; j_call: TRBJ1-1; v_call: TRBV28; cdr3_aa: CASRNWTGENTEAFF; cdr3_nt: TGTGCCAGCAGAAATTGGACAGGGGAAAACACTGAAGCTTTCTTT
d_call: -; clone_size: -; j_call: TRBJ1-5; v_call: TRBV11-2; cdr3_aa: CASSLFPGPSQPQHF; cdr3_nt: TGTGCCAGCAGCTTATTCCCAGGACCTAGCCAGCCCCAGCATTTT
d_call: -; clone_size: -; j_call: TRBJ2-1; v_call: TRBV4-1; cdr3_aa: CASSQLQLAGNEQFF; cdr3_nt: TGCGCCAGCAGCCAATTACAGCTGGCTGGCAATGAGCAGTTCTTC
d_call: -; clone_size: many; j_call: TRBJ2-7; v_call: TRBV5-1; cdr3_aa: CASSIGLHEQYF; cdr3_nt: TGCGCCAGCAGCATAGGACTCCACGAGCAGTACTTC
d_call: -; clone_size: many; j_call: TRBJ1-1; v_call: TRBV11-2; cdr3_aa: CASSLEENTEAFF; cdr3_nt: TGTGCCAGCAGCCTCGAGGAGAACACTGAAGCTTTCTTT
d_call: TRBD2; clone_size: -; j_call: TRBJ2-5; v_call: TRBV5-1; cdr3_aa: CASSLAGVAGGLETQYF; cdr3_nt: TGCGCCAGCAGCTTGGCCGGGGTAGCGGGAGGATTAGAGACCCAGTACTTC
d_call: TRBD2; clone_size: -; j_call: TRBJ2-2; v_call: TRBV5-1; cdr3_aa: CASSSRVSGGGTGELFF; cdr3_nt: TGCGCCAGCAGCTCGCGGGTGAGCGGGGGAGGAACCGGGGAGCTGTTTTTT
d_call: TRBD2; clone_size: few; j_call: TRBJ2-3; v_call: TRBV30; cdr3_aa: CAWSTRTRPPGTDTQYF; cdr3_nt: TGTGCCTGGAGTACTCGGACTAGACCGCCAGGCACAGATACGCAGTATTTT
d_call: -; clone_size: few; j_call: TRBJ2-1; v_call: TRBV15; cdr3_aa: CATSRERWEQFF; cdr3_nt: TGTGCCACCAGCAGAGAGAGGTGGGAGCAGTTCTTC
d_call: -; clone_size: -; j_call: TRBJ2-7; v_call: TRBV11-3; cdr3_aa: CASSLDALRSSYEQYF; cdr3_nt: TGTGCCAGCAGCTTAGATGCCCTTAGGAGCTCCTACGAGCAGTACTTC
d_call: TRBD1; clone_size: few; j_call: TRBJ1-2; v_call: TRBV29-1; cdr3_aa: CSVLTGGIYGYTF; cdr3_nt: TGCAGCGTTCTGACAGGGGGAATCTATGGCTACACCTTC
d_call: -; clone_size: -; j_call: TRBJ1-1; v_call: TRBV7-6; cdr3_aa: CASSLGVQGTTEAFF; cdr3_nt: TGTGCCAGCAGCTTAGGGGTACAGGGTACGACTGAAGCTTTCTTT
d_call: -; clone_size: -; j_call: TRBJ2-1; v_call: TRBV12-3/TRBV12-4; cdr3_aa: CASSVVGFYNEQFF; cdr3_nt: TGTGCCAGCAGTGTCGTGGGTTTCTACAATGAGCAGTTCTTC